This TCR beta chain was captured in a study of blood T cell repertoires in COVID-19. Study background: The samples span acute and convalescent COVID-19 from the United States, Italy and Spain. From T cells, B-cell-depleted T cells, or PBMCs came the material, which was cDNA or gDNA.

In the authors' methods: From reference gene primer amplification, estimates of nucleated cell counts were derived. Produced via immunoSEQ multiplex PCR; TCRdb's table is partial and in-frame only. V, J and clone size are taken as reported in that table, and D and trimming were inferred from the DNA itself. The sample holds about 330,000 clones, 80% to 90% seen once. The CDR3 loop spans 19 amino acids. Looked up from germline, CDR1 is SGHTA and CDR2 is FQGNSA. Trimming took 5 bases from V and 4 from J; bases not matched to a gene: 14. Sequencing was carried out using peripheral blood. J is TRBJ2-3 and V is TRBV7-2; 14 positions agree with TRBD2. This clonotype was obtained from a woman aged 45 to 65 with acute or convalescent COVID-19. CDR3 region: CASSPNRLAGGLGSDTQYF. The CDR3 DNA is TGTGCCAGCAGCCCTAACCGACTAGCGGGGGGGCTGGGTTCAGATACGCAGTATTTT.